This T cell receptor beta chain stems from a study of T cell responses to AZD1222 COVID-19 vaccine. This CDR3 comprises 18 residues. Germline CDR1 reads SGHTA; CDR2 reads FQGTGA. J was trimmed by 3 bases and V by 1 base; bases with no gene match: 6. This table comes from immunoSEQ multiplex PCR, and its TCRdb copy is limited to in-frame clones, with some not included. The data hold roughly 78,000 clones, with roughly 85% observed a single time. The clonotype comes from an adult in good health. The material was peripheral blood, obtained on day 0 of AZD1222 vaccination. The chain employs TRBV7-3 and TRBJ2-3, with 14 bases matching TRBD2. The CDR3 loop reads CASSLSPGLAGGTDTQYF. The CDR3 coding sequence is TGTGCCAGCAGCTTAAGCCCCGGACTAGCGGGGGGTACAGATACGCAGTATTTT. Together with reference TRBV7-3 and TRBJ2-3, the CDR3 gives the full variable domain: GAGVSQTPSNKVTEKGKYVELRCDPISGHTALYWYRQSLGQGPEFLIYFQGTGAADDSGLPNDRFFAVRPEGSVSTLKIQRTERGDSAVYLCASSLSPGLAGGTDTQYFGPGTRLTVL.